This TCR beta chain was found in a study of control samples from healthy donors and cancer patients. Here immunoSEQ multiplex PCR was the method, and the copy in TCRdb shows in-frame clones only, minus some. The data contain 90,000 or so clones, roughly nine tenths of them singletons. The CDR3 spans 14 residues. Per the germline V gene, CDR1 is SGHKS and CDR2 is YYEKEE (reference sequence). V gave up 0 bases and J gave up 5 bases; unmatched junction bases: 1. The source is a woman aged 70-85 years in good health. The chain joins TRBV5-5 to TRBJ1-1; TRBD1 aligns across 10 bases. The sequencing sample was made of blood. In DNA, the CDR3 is TGTGCCAGCAGCTTGGGGACAGGGGGTACTGAAGCTTTCTTT. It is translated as CASSLGTGGTEAFF.